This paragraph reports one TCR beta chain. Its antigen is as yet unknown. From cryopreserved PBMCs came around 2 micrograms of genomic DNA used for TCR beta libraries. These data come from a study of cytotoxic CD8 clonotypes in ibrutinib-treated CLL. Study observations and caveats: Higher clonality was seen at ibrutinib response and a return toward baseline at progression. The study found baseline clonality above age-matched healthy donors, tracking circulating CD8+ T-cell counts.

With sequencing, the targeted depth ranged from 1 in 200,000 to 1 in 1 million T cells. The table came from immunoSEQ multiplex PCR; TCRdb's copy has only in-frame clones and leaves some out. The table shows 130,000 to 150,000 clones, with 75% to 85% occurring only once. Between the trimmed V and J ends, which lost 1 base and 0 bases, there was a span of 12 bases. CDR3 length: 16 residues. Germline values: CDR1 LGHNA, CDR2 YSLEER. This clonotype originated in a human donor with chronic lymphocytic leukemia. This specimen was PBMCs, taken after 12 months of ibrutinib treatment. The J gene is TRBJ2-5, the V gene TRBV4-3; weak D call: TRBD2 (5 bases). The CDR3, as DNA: TGCGCCAGCAGCCAAGTTCTCGACTACCACCAAGAGACCCAGTACTTC. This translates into CASSQVLDYHQETQYF.